A single sample gave rise to the 23 T cell receptor beta chains below, sequenced in a study of human T cells and chemical hapten exposure. Via MiXCR, TCRdb re-called the RACE reads, giving one row per CDR3 protein. This sample has some 350,000 distinct CDR3 sequences, with around 7% found just once. The time point: patch test 1, 2 weeks after DPC sensitization. Regarding treatment: therapeutic diphenylcyclopropenone sensitization with weekly scalp DPC. The input for sequencing was whole blood, taken in connection with sensitization to the hapten diphenylcyclopropenone (DPC). The receptors here all came from a young woman with alopecia areata. Some clones in this sample may be carry-over from other donors' samples.

The rearrangement uses TRBV3-1 and TRBJ2-5; D is unclear. Deletions cut 8 bases from V and 4 bases from J, with 11 bases between. CDR3 length: 12 amino acids. In germline, CDR1 is LGHDT, CDR2 YNNKEL (reference sequence). CDR3 protein: CASGVGGETQYF. The CDR3 DNA reads TGTGCCAGCGGGGTAGGCGGAGAGACCCAGTACTTC.

V and J are TRBV7-8 and TRBJ2-7, with 7 bases aligning to TRBD1. V was pared by 3 bases and J by 4 bases, with 6 bases of the junction left unmatched. Germline V gene data show CDR1 as SGHVS and CDR2 as FQNEAQ. The length of the CDR3 is 14 residues. In DNA form, the CDR3 reads TGTGCCAGCAGCTTGACAGGGAACGGATACGAGCAGTACTTC. Amino acid sequence: CASSLTGNGYEQYF.

In this sample, this clonotype turned up many times. V usage is TRBV6-5 and J usage is TRBJ2-5; tentatively, D is TRBD2 (5 bases). V lost 0 bases to trimming and J lost 0 bases, with 23 bases between them. The CDR3 is made up of 20 amino acids. Per germline, CDR1 MNHEY and CDR2 SVGAGI. This CDR3 is CASSYSRDMNVGQYQETQYF. CDR3 coding DNA: TGTGCCAGCAGTTACTCACGGGATATGAATGTAGGGCAGTACCAAGAGACCCAGTACTTC.

The chain couples TRBV12-3 or TRBV12-4 to TRBJ1-1; D may be TRBD1 (5 bases). V lost 5 bases, J lost 4 bases, and 14 bases lay in between. The CDR3 extends over 14 amino acids. CDR3 protein: CASSPVSGSTEAFF. The CDR3 nucleotides are TGTGCCAGCAGTCCCGTTTCAGGGAGCACTGAAGCTTTCTTT.

V gene TRBV2 combines with J gene TRBJ2-7; the D gene is possibly TRBD2 (5 bases). Between the trimmed V and J ends, which lost 4 bases and 1 base, there was a span of 8 bases. Germline loops: CDR1 SNHLY, CDR2 FYNNEI. The CDR3 length is 13 residues. The CDR3 DNA follows: TGTGCCAGCAGTGGTGCGGGTTCCTACGAGCAGTACTTC. Its translation: CASSGAGSYEQYF.

The table lists this clonotype with a few counts. The rearrangement joins TRBV5-4 to TRBJ2-3, with TRBD2 identical over 11 bases. In germline, CDR1 is SGHNT, CDR2 YYREEE (reference sequence). This CDR3 comprises 17 residues. J was trimmed by 0 bases and V by 4 bases; bases with no gene match: 7. The DNA of the CDR3 is TGTGCCAGCAGCCCAATTAGGACTAGCGGGAGCACAGATACGCAGTATTTT. Translating it yields CASSPIRTSGSTDTQYF. Drawing the rest from reference TRBV5-4 and TRBJ2-3, the complete variable domain is ETGVTQSPTHLIKTRGQQVTLRCSSQSGHNTVSWYQQALGQGPQFIFQYYREEENGRGNFPPRFSGLQFPNYSSELNVNALELDDSALYLCASSPIRTSGSTDTQYFGPGTRLTVL.

This clonotype has just a few counts. V gene TRBV4-2 combines with J gene TRBJ1-5, with unresolved D. The CDR3 runs to 13 residues. V was shortened by 0 bases and J by 4 bases, with 4 bases between the two germline ends. Germline V lookup: CDR1 LGHNA, CDR2 YNFKEQ. The CDR3 here is CASSQDWNQPQHF. For the CDR3, the DNA is TGTGCCAGCAGCCAAGACTGGAATCAGCCCCAGCATTTT.

There are many counts of this clonotype. The V call is TRBV7-9, the J call TRBJ2-7; 9 bases fit TRBD1. The CDR3 has 14 amino acids. J lost 2 bases, V lost 2 bases, and 1 base had no gene match. Germline lookup yields CDR1 SEHNR and CDR2 FQNEAQ (reference sequence). The CDR3 DNA reads TGTGCCAGCAGCTTATGGACAGGGGCCTACGAGCAGTACTTC. This encodes CASSLWTGAYEQYF.

The chain couples TRBV4-3 to TRBJ2-3; TRBD1 might be the D (6 bases). This CDR3 is built from 17 residues. The germline gives CDR1 LGHNA, CDR2 YSLEER. Trimming took off 0 bases at V and 1 base at J, with 14 bases between the two ends. Here the CDR3 reads CASSQELSGGRTDTQYF. Here the CDR3 DNA reads TGCGCCAGCAGCCAAGAATTAAGTGGGGGCCGCACAGATACGCAGTATTTT.

The CDR3 DNA is TGTGCCAGCGTTGCGCGGATGGGATTTAATGAAAAACTGTTTTTT. Its translation is CASVARMGFNEKLFF. The V and J genes are TRBV6-2 or TRBV6-3 and TRBJ1-4, with D hard to call. Per the germline V gene, CDR1 is MNHEY and CDR2 is SVGEGT. The CDR3 has 15 amino acids. V was trimmed by 8 bases and J by 4 bases, leaving 17 bases between them.

This clonotype has a count of ten or more. This chain uses TRBV6-4 with TRBJ2-1, with a possible D match to TRBD1 (6 bases). V was shortened by 3 bases and J by 4 bases, with 13 bases between the two germline ends. The germline gives CDR1 MRHNA, CDR2 SNTAGT. This CDR3 contains 15 residues. DNA for the CDR3: TGTGCCAGCAGTGAAGGCACAGGGACGTACAATGAGCAGTTCTTC. Protein sequence: CASSEGTGTYNEQFF.

The rearrangement links TRBV12-3 or TRBV12-4 to TRBJ2-7; D is tentatively TRBD1 or TRBD2 (5 bases each). CDR3 length: 14 residues. V was clipped by 6 bases and J by 0 bases, with 12 bases between them. As DNA, the CDR3 is TGTGCCAGCAGAATATCAGGGAGCTCCTACGAGCAGTACTTC. Translation: CASRISGSSYEQYF.

This clonotype was seen a single time. The chain combines TRBV4-1 with TRBJ1-1; D gene unclear. Trimming pared 3 bases from V and 6 bases from J, leaving 11 bases between. This CDR3 is 13 amino acids long. CDR1 MGHRA and CDR2 YSYEKL come from the germline V gene. The CDR3 sequence: CASSHPGIAEAFF. The CDR3 DNA reads TGCGCCAGCAGCCATCCTGGGATAGCTGAAGCTTTCTTT.

In this sample, this clonotype turned up a few times. V gene TRBV27 combines with J gene TRBJ1-2; D is uncertain. V was shortened by 3 bases and J by 8 bases, with 19 bases between the two germline ends. Germline V gene sequence: CDR1 MNHEY, CDR2 SMNVEV (reference sequence). The CDR3 spans 15 residues. CDR3 in amino acids: CASSFVPELIGGYTF. CDR3 bases: TGTGCCAGCAGTTTCGTCCCGGAACTTATTGGGGGCTACACCTTC.

The chain joins TRBV6-5 to TRBJ1-2; the D is unclear. Trimming cost V 0 bases and J 8 bases, with 13 bases left between them. The CDR3 runs 14 residues. In germline, CDR1 is MNHEY, CDR2 SVGAGI. The CDR3 loop reads CASSYSQYRWGYTF. For the CDR3, the DNA is TGTGCCAGCAGTTACTCGCAATACCGTTGGGGCTACACCTTC.

There are a few counts of this clonotype. V gene TRBV12-3 or TRBV12-4 combines with J gene TRBJ2-6, with no clear D. V lost 6 bases, J lost 0 bases, and 9 bases lay in between. The CDR3 covers 15 residues. The DNA for the CDR3 is TGTGCCAGCAGGGTAGACAACTCTGGGGCCAACGTCCTGACTTTC. Amino acids: CASRVDNSGANVLTF.

The chain recombines TRBV9 with TRBJ2-6; perhaps D is TRBD1 or TRBD2 (7 bases each). The CDR3 is made up of 15 amino acids. V lost 3 bases, J lost 5 bases, and 12 bases lay in between. CDR1 SGDLS and CDR2 YYNGEE come from the germline V gene. In DNA form, the CDR3 reads TGTGCCAGCAGCGGGGAGGGGGCTTGGGCCAACGTCCTGACTTTC. Protein sequence: CASSGEGAWANVLTF.

The chain carries TRBV9 and TRBJ1-2, with D hard to call. The CDR3 length is 14 residues. Germline CDR1 is SGDLS and CDR2 is YYNGEE. Trimming stripped 5 bases from V and 5 bases from J, with 16 bases between. CDR3 sequence (DNA): TGTGCCAGCAGTTATCGCCAGAACCAGTATGGCTACACCTTC. It yields the protein CASSYRQNQYGYTF.

The table lists this clonotype with many counts. This rearrangement joins TRBV7-2 to TRBJ2-3; unclear D gene. V was pared by 3 bases and J by 6 bases, with 13 bases between. The germline gives CDR1 SGHTA, CDR2 FQGNSA. CDR3 length: 14 amino acids. The CDR3 reads CASSFGLVADTQYF. Written as DNA, the CDR3 is TGTGCCAGCAGCTTTGGGCTAGTGGCCGATACGCAGTATTTT.

This clonotype came up many times. This rearrangement joins TRBV27 to TRBJ2-3; D assignment may be TRBD1 or TRBD2 (6 bases each). V was cut by 2 bases and J by 4 bases, with 13 bases left in between. This CDR3 has 15 residues. Germline values: CDR1 MNHEY, CDR2 SMNVEV (reference sequence). CDR3 coding DNA: TGTGCCAGCAGTTTAGGGGGGCGAAGCGCAGATACGCAGTATTTT. This encodes CASSLGGRSADTQYF.

V and J are TRBV7-2 and TRBJ1-6; possibly TRBD1 for D (5 bases). CDR1 is SGHTA, CDR2 FQGNSA, per germline. V was shortened by 2 bases and J by 6 bases, with 14 bases between the two germline ends. This CDR3 is built from 16 residues. The CDR3, as DNA: TGTGCCAGCAGCTTAATATGGGACCGGACTAATTCACCCCTCCACTTT. This encodes CASSLIWDRTNSPLHF.

This clonotype was seen a handful of times. The chain recombines TRBV6-5 with TRBJ1-2, with D possibly being TRBD1 (5 bases). Germline V gene data show CDR1 as MNHEY and CDR2 as SVGAGI. V was clipped by 3 bases and J by 3 bases, with 8 bases between them. This CDR3 has 13 residues. Here the CDR3 reads CASSYGGDYGYTF. Written as DNA, the CDR3 is TGTGCCAGCAGTTATGGGGGTGACTATGGCTACACCTTC.

This chain joins TRBV28 and TRBJ1-2; D not resolved. V gave up 4 bases and J gave up 0 bases, with 6 bases separating them. In germline, CDR1 is MDHEN, CDR2 SYDVKM. CDR3 length equals 13 residues. The CDR3 loop is CASSSSTNYGYTF. CDR3 bases: TGTGCCAGCAGTTCTTCTACTAACTATGGCTACACCTTC.